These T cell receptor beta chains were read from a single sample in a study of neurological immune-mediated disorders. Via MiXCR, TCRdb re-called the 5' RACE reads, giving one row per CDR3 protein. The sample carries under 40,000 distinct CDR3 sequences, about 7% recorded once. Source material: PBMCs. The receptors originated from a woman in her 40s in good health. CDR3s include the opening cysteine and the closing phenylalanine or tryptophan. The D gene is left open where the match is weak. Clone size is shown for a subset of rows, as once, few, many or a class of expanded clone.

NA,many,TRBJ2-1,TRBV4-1,CASSPQGDNREQFF,TGCGCCAGCAGCCCCCAAGGGGACAATCGGGAGCAGTTCTTC
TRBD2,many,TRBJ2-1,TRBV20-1,CSASTRAGGEQFF,TGCAGTGCTAGCACACGCGCGGGGGGTGAGCAGTTCTTC
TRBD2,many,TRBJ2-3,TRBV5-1,CASSLARLAGGTDTQYF,TGCGCCAGCAGCTTGGCCCGGCTAGCGGGGGGCACAGATACGCAGTATTTT
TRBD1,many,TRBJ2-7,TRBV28,CASGTAYEQYF,TGTGCCAGTGGGACAGCCTACGAGCAGTACTTC
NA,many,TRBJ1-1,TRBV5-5,CASSPRQALENTEAFF,TGTGCCAGCAGCCCTAGACAGGCCCTTGAAAACACTGAAGCTTTCTTT
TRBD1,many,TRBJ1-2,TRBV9,CASSVVPPGGTGGDFYGYTF,TGTGCCAGCAGCGTAGTACCACCCGGCGGGACAGGGGGCGATTTCTATGGCTACACCTTC
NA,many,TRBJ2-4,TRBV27,CASSSPDRNPEHF,TGTGCCAGCAGTTCTCCTGACAGGAATCCAGAGCACTTC
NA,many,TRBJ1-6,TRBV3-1,CASSQVNRRDNSPLHF,TGTGCCAGCAGCCAGGTAAACAGGAGAGATAATTCACCCCTCCACTTT
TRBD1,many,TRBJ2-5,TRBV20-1,CSALDRVTRETQYF,TGCAGTGCCCTGGACAGGGTGACTAGAGAGACCCAGTACTTC
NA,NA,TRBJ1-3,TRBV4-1,CASSPTGSSGNTIYF,TGCGCCAGCAGCCCCACGGGCTCCTCTGGAAACACCATATATTTT
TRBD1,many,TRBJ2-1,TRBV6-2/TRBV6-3,CASSGQGANEQFF,TGTGCCAGCAGTGGCCAGGGGGCAAATGAGCAGTTCTTC
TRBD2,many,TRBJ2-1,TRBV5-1,CASSLGTSPYNEQFF,TGCGCCAGCAGCTTAGGGACTAGCCCTTACAATGAGCAGTTCTTC
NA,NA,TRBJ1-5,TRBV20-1,CSARDKFLGVNQPQHF,TGCAGTGCTAGAGATAAATTTCTGGGGGTGAATCAGCCCCAGCATTTT
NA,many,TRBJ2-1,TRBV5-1,CASSLGGGRNEQFF,TGCGCCAGCAGCTTGGGGGGCGGACGTAATGAGCAGTTCTTC
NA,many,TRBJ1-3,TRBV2,CASRRTVGGNTIYF,TGTGCCAGCAGGCGGACAGTCGGGGGAAACACCATATATTTT
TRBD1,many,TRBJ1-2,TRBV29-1,CSVPDREGNYGYTF,TGCAGCGTCCCAGACAGGGAAGGGAACTATGGCTACACCTTC
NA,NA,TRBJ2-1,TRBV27,CASSLGLSYNEQFF,TGTGCCAGCAGTTTGGGACTCTCCTACAATGAGCAGTTCTTC
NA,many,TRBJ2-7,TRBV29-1,CSARGGGATYEQYF,TGCAGCGCCCGGGGAGGTGGCGCGACCTACGAGCAGTACTTC
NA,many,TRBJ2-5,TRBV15,CATSKGPETQYF,TGTGCCACCAGCAAGGGGCCAGAGACCCAGTACTTC
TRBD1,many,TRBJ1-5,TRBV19,CASKGDRVHQPQHF,TGTGCCAGTAAAGGGGACAGGGTGCATCAGCCCCAGCATTTT
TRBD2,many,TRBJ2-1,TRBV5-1,CASSLHTSGSSYNEQFF,TGCGCCAGCAGCCTACATACTAGCGGGAGCTCCTACAATGAGCAGTTCTTC
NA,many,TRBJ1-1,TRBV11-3,CASSSRTDHPEAFF,TGTGCCAGCAGCTCCCGGACCGACCACCCTGAAGCTTTCTTT
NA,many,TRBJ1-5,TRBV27,CAAGGRGEGQPQHF,TGTGCCGCTGGGGGGCGGGGCGAGGGTCAGCCCCAGCATTTT
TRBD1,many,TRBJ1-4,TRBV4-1,CASTSETGGSNEKLFF,TGCGCCAGCACCTCGGAGACAGGGGGATCTAATGAAAAACTGTTTTTT
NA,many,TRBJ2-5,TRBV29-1,CSVVGGEMETQYF,TGCAGCGTTGTCGGCGGTGAAATGGAGACCCAGTACTTC
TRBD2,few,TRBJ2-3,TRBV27,CASSLRPRSGGGAGDTQYF,TGTGCCAGCAGTTTACGGCCCCGATCAGGCGGGGGGGCCGGAGATACGCAGTATTTT
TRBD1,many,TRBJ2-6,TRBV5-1,CASSWGTGGISGANVLTF,TGCGCCAGCAGCTGGGGGACAGGGGGCATCTCTGGGGCCAACGTCCTGACTTTC
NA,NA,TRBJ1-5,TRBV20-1,CSASLGYSNQPQHF,TGCAGTGCCTCCCTGGGTTATAGCAATCAGCCCCAGCATTTT
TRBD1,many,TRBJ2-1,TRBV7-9,CASSFGTAYNEQFF,TGTGCCAGCAGCTTCGGGACAGCTTACAATGAGCAGTTCTTC
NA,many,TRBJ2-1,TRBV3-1,CASSQVAGAGNEQFF,TGTGCCAGCAGCCAAGTCGCGGGGGCTGGCAATGAGCAGTTCTTC
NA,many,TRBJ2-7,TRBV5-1,CASSLVLGYEQYF,TGCGCCAGCAGCTTGGTTCTTGGTTACGAGCAGTACTTC
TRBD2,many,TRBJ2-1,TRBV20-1,CSARDILAGSYNEQFF,TGCAGTGCTAGAGATATCCTAGCGGGATCCTACAATGAGCAGTTCTTC
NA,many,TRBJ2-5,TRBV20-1,CSARGPGLGETQYF,TGCAGTGCTAGAGGGCCGGGACTGGGAGAGACCCAGTACTTC
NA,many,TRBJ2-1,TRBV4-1,CASSQDRGLKGSYNEQFF,TGCGCCAGCAGCCAAGATCGGGGGCTAAAAGGCTCCTACAATGAGCAGTTCTTC
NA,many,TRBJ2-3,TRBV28,CASSTRTAVTDTQYF,TGTGCCAGCAGTACCCGGACAGCCGTCACAGATACGCAGTATTTT
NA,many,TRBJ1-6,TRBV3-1,CASSQDRNSPLHF,TGTGCCAGCAGCCAAGACAGGAATTCACCCCTCCACTTT
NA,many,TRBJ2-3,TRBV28,CASSSFLDGTDTQYF,TGTGCCAGCAGTTCCTTCCTAGATGGAACAGATACGCAGTATTTT
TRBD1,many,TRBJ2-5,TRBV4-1,CASSQEGTGGFETQYF,TGCGCCAGCAGCCAAGAGGGGACAGGGGGTTTCGAGACCCAGTACTTC
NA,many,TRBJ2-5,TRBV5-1,CASSRTAGVQETQYF,TGCGCCAGCAGCAGGACAGCCGGAGTTCAAGAGACCCAGTACTTC
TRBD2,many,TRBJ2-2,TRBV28,CASRRLAEPTGELFF,TGTGCCAGCAGAAGACTAGCGGAGCCGACCGGGGAGCTGTTTTTT
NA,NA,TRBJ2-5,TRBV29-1,CSAPPGGPQETQYF,TGCAGCGCCCCACCCGGGGGTCCACAAGAGACCCAGTACTTC
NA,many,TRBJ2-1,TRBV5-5,CASSFRPDRSYNEQFF,TGTGCCAGCAGCTTCCGGCCGGACCGCTCCTACAATGAGCAGTTCTTC
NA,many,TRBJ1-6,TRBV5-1,CASSRRGEAYNSPLHF,TGCGCCAGCAGCCGCCGGGGAGAGGCGTATAATTCACCCCTCCACTTT
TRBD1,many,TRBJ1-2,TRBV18,CASSTGTGAYGYTF,TGTGCCAGCTCAACCGGGACAGGGGCCTATGGCTACACCTTC
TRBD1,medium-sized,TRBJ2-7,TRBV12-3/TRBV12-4,CASKTGTYEQYF,TGTGCCAGCAAGACAGGGACCTACGAGCAGTACTTC
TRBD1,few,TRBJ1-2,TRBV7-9,CASSLATQGYYGYTF,TGTGCCAGCAGCTTAGCCACACAGGGGTACTATGGCTACACCTTC
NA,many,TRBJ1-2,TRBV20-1,CSARQLLNYGYTF,TGCAGTGCTAGGCAGTTACTTAACTATGGCTACACCTTC
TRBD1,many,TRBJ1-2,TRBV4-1,CASSRSGTGIDGYTF,TGCGCCAGCAGCCGCTCCGGGACAGGGATAGATGGCTACACCTTC